This TCR beta chain was retrieved from a study of PD-1 blockade in classical Hodgkin lymphoma. About the study: Patients in the cohort were put on intravenous nivolumab, 3 mg/kg every 2 weeks. Findings and caveats of the study: At baseline, newly diagnosed patients reportedly showed less TCR diversity than healthy donors. Complete responders entered with baseline diversity on par with newly diagnosed patients, the results showed. The study found that TCR diversity rose significantly by C4D1 in CD4+ but not CD8+ cells.

The table came from immunoSEQ multiplex PCR; TCRdb's copy has only in-frame clones and leaves some out. This sample yields around 2,800 clones, of which roughly 70% are seen a single time; less than 20% belongs to the top ten. A remark on this clone: Its cognate antigen is unknown.

All patients relapsed after autologous stem cell transplantation, and brentuximab vedotin exposure varied. Magnetic negative selection of thawed PBMCs yielded the CD8+ T cells. Per germline, CDR1 SGDLS and CDR2 YYNGEE. The CDR3 length is 20 residues. Trimming cost V 3 bases and J 2 bases, with 28 bases left between them. This chain links TRBV9 with TRBJ2-3, with D perhaps matching TRBD1 (6 bases). This sequence originates from a human donor with classical Hodgkin lymphoma. The starting material was CD8+ T cells from blood, obtained at baseline. The CDR3 sequence is CASSAVGLVEGERDTDTQYF. In nucleotides, the CDR3 is TGTGCCAGCAGCGCAGTAGGTTTAGTAGAGGGGGAAAGGGACACAGATACGCAGTATTTT.